The next 29 T cell receptor beta chains were all read from a single sample in a study of TIL therapy for anti-PD-1-resistant metastatic lung cancer. This was the immunoSEQ v3 assay. Here immunoSEQ multiplex PCR was the method, and the copy in TCRdb shows in-frame clones only, minus some. The sample carries tens of thousands of clones, about 79% recorded once. Time point denoted: pre-treatment sample, taken before nivolumab and TIL therapy. The input for sequencing was blood, taken at baseline. Source of these receptors: a person aged 25 to 85 with non-small cell lung cancer.

V gene TRBV5-8 combines with J gene TRBJ2-1; a weak D match, TRBD1 (5 bases). Germline assignment: CDR1 SGHTS and CDR2 YDEGEE. The length of the CDR3 is 15 residues. Trimming cost V 6 bases and J 0 bases, with 13 bases left between them. The CDR3 is CASTIGQNSYNEQFF. Here the CDR3 DNA reads TGTGCCAGCACCATTGGACAAAACTCCTACAATGAGCAGTTCTTC.

The rearrangement joins TRBV19 to TRBJ2-5; 7 nucleotides agree with TRBD2. The V segment lost 3 bases and the J segment 7 bases; nucleotides outside the gene matches: 5. The germline gives CDR1 LNHDA, CDR2 SQIVND (reference sequence). There are 13 residues in the CDR3. Written as DNA, the CDR3 is TGTGCCAGTAGTATCACTAGCGATGGGACCCAGTACTTC. Its protein product is CASSITSDGTQYF.

CDR3 loop: CASSLRGTETQYF. The CDR3 DNA follows: TGTGCCAGCAGCTTGAGAGGGACCGAGACCCAGTACTTC. The chain is built from TRBV5-4 and TRBJ2-5; D may correspond to TRBD1 or TRBD2 (5 bases each). There are 13 residues in the CDR3. Per the germline V gene, CDR1 is SGHNT and CDR2 is YYREEE (reference sequence). V was cut by 1 base and J by 5 bases, with 9 bases left in between.

The V call is TRBV1, the J call TRBJ2-1; whether TRBD2, the table's D call, matches the DNA was not checked. TRBV1 is a documented pseudogene. The length of the CDR3 is 17 residues. CDR3 in amino acids: CTSSQDRAGGSYNEQFF. The CDR3 DNA reads TGCACCAGCAGCCAAGATCGAGCGGGAGGCTCCTACAATGAGCAGTTCTTC.

The sample holds a few counts of this clone. V is TRBV2 and J is TRBJ2-7; the D is unclear. In germline, CDR1 is SNHLY, CDR2 FYNNEI. V lost 8 bases, J lost 6 bases, and 8 bases lay in between. CDR3 size: 10 residues. CDR3 sequence: CASQSVEQYF. CDR3 nucleotide sequence: TGTGCCAGCCAATCGGTCGAGCAGTACTTC.

The chain combines TRBV5-1 with TRBJ2-7, with TRBD1 matching 8 bases. Germline-derived CDR1 and CDR2 are SGHRS and YFSETQ. This CDR3 spans 14 amino acids. The junction had 7 bases not matched to a gene; V was cut back by 2 bases and J by 6 bases. CDR3 bases: TGCGCCAGCAGCTTACAGGACAGGGCCGGCGAGCAGTACTTC. Translated, it gives CASSLQDRAGEQYF.

The rearrangement uses TRBV7-9 and TRBJ1-2; 9 positions match TRBD1. The length of the CDR3 is 18 residues. After removal of 0 bases from V and 4 bases from J, the junction contained 12 bases not matched to a gene. Per germline, CDR1 SEHNR and CDR2 FQNEAQ (reference sequence). The CDR3: CASSLALRTGELSYGYTF. CDR3 nucleotides: TGTGCCAGCAGCTTAGCGCTTCGGACAGGGGAATTGAGCTATGGCTACACCTTC.

CDR3 sequence reads: CASSPRGRELADTQYF. CDR3 nucleotide sequence: TGTGCCAGCAGCCCCCGGGGCAGGGAGCTTGCAGATACGCAGTATTTT. J is TRBJ2-3 and V is TRBV11-2; D may be TRBD1 or TRBD2 (5 bases each). Trimming removed 5 bases at V and 4 bases at J, with 19 bases between. Germline CDR1 is SGHAT and CDR2 is FQNNGV. The length of the CDR3 is 16 residues.

The chain employs TRBV11-3 and TRBJ1-3; tentative D call: TRBD1 (5 bases). CDR1 and CDR2 (germline): SGHNT, YENEEA. There are 12 residues in the CDR3. Trimming left V 5 bases short and J 3 bases short, with 5 bases between. The CDR3 coding sequence is TGTGCCAGCAGCGGGGGTGGAAACACCATATATTTT. Amino acid sequence: CASSGGGNTIYF.

The genes are TRBV6-6 and TRBJ1-4; D remains unclear. The germline V and J ends were trimmed by 2 bases and 4 bases, with 8 bases remaining between them. Germline CDR1 and CDR2: MNHNY and SVGAGI (reference sequence). This CDR3 spans 14 amino acids. CDR3 in DNA: TGTGCCAGCAGTTACGTAGGGAATAATGAAAAACTGTTTTTT. Translated, it gives CASSYVGNNEKLFF.

This chain links TRBV5-1 with TRBJ2-5; possible D gene TRBD1, 5 bases. This CDR3 is 15 amino acids long. Germline loops: CDR1 SGHRS, CDR2 YFSETQ. V was cut by 3 bases and J by 4 bases, with 16 bases left in between. The DNA for the CDR3 is TGCGCCAGCAGCTGGCTACCCGACAGCCGAGAGACCCAGTACTTC. Translation gives CASSWLPDSRETQYF.

The rearrangement joins TRBV7-9 to TRBJ1-5, with no clear D. The germline gives CDR1 SEHNR, CDR2 FQNEAQ (reference sequence). The CDR3 length is 13 residues. Trimming stripped 0 bases from V and 5 bases from J, with 5 bases between. The DNA for the CDR3 is TGTGCCAGCAGCTTAGCGGCCGATCAGCCCCAGCATTTT. Translation gives CASSLAADQPQHF.

This clone has only a few counts. This chain uses TRBV5-1 with TRBJ2-5, with D unclear. With 4 bases removed from V and 6 bases from J, the gap between germline ends came to 13 bases. CDR1 SGHRS and CDR2 YFSETQ come from the germline V gene. The CDR3 has 13 residues. The CDR3 reads CASSAVFEQTQYF. CDR3 in DNA: TGCGCCAGCAGCGCCGTTTTTGAACAGACCCAGTACTTC.

The chain has TRBV7-2 and TRBJ2-5, with 8 bases aligning to TRBD2. This CDR3 contains 15 residues. Germline trimming cut 5 bases from V and 5 bases from J; bases unmatched to any gene: 10. The germline gives CDR1 SGHTA, CDR2 FQGNSA. For the CDR3, the DNA is TGTGCCAGCAGCCCGGGGGGGGGTTTCGGTGAGACCCAGTACTTC. This translates into CASSPGGGFGETQYF. The entire variable domain, with the rest obtained from reference TRBV7-2 and TRBJ2-5, is as follows: GAGVSQSPSNKVTEKGKDVELRCDPISGHTALYWYRQSLGQGLEFLIYFQGNSAPDKSGLPSDRFSAERTGGSVSTLTIQRTQQEDSAVYLCASSPGGGFGETQYFGPGTRLLVL.

The chain has TRBV19 and TRBJ2-1, with a tentative D call TRBD1 (6 bases). Trimming took off 1 base at V and 7 bases at J, with 14 bases between the two ends. Looked up from germline, CDR1 is LNHDA and CDR2 is SQIVND (reference sequence). The CDR3 consists of 15 residues. The CDR3 DNA reads as TGTGCCAGTAGTATAGTTGGGGGCCAAAGGAATGAGCAGTTCTTC. It translates to CASSIVGGQRNEQFF.

The chain uses TRBV15 and TRBJ2-7; 12 nucleotides agree with TRBD1. The CDR3 is made up of 19 amino acids. V was clipped by 5 bases and J by 3 bases; unmatched bases: 17. Germline values: CDR1 LNHNV, CDR2 YYDKDF (reference sequence). The CDR3 DNA reads TGTGCCACCAGCGTGGCCTATAAAATGAGGGACAGGGGGCTCTACGAGCAGTACTTC. It translates to CATSVAYKMRDRGLYEQYF.

The chain employs TRBV12-5 and TRBJ2-1, with D tentatively TRBD1 (6 bases). V lost 1 base and J 4 bases, leaving 14 bases between the germline ends. This CDR3 contains 16 residues. Germline V gene lookup returns CDR1 LGHNT and CDR2 FRNRAP. CDR3 region: CASGLDPGHGYNEQFF. The CDR3 DNA reads as TGTGCTAGTGGTTTGGACCCGGGACACGGTTACAATGAGCAGTTCTTC.

This chain uses TRBV5-6 with TRBJ1-2; possible D gene TRBD1, 5 bases. This CDR3 is built from 14 residues. In germline, CDR1 is SGHDT, CDR2 YYEEEE. Trimming took 2 bases from V and 8 from J, leaving 16 bases between them. For the CDR3, the DNA is TGTGCCAGCAGCTTAGGGGCAGTCAGAAAAGGCTACACCTTC. Residues: CASSLGAVRKGYTF.

The rearrangement links TRBV6-5 to TRBJ1-5; D gene unclear. Trimming took off 6 bases at V and 1 base at J, with 13 bases between the two ends. CDR3 length: 15 amino acids. From germline, CDR1 is MNHEY and CDR2 SVGAGI. For the CDR3, the DNA is TGTGCCAGCAGGACCACCGTGGGAAGCAATCAGCCCCAGCATTTT. Translation: CASRTTVGSNQPQHF.

The rearrangement uses TRBV7-2 and TRBJ2-3; 11 nucleotides match TRBD2. The CDR3 consists of 16 residues. Per the germline V gene, CDR1 is SGHTA and CDR2 is FQGNSA. V lost 2 bases, J lost 4 bases, and 5 bases stayed unmatched. CDR3 residues: CASSLFSGGAADTQYF. In nucleotides, the CDR3 is TGTGCCAGCAGCTTATTTAGCGGGGGGGCCGCAGATACGCAGTATTTT.

This sequence joins TRBV7-2 and TRBJ2-5; 7 bases line up with TRBD2. The J call may be in error: the DNA end matches TRBJ2-7 better. This CDR3 comprises 14 residues. Germline loops: CDR1 SGHTA, CDR2 FQGNSA. The CDR3 nucleotides read TGTGCCAGCAGCCCCCGGACTAGTTACTACGAGCAGTACTTC. Its protein is CASSPRTSYYEQYF.

The chain links TRBV7-9 to TRBJ2-4; possible D gene TRBD1, 6 bases. CDR3 length: 14 residues. V was shortened by 5 bases and J by 10 bases, with 18 bases between the two germline ends. Germline CDR1 is SEHNR and CDR2 is FQNEAQ (reference sequence). The DNA of the CDR3 is TGTGCCAGCAGCCATAACCGGGACATAGGTATTCAGTACTTC. As protein: CASSHNRDIGIQYF.

This clone was seen only once. The chain is built from TRBV19 and TRBJ2-2, with a possible D match to TRBD1 (5 bases). CDR1 and CDR2 from the germline V gene are LNHDA and SQIVND (reference sequence). The CDR3 consists of 15 residues. Trimming stripped 5 bases from V and 4 bases from J, with 14 bases between. In nucleotides, the CDR3 is TGTGCCAGTAGTTCCCGCGACAGATTCACCGGGGAGCTGTTTTTT. Protein sequence: CASSSRDRFTGELFF.

The genes are TRBV10-3 and TRBJ1-5; D is possibly TRBD1 (6 bases). The V gene lost 10 bases and the J gene lost 9 bases, with 16 bases spanning the gap. Per the germline V gene, CDR1 is ENHRY and CDR2 is SYGVKD. This CDR3 is built from 12 residues. CDR3 nucleotides: TGTGCCACAGGGGAATTTTCTCGGCCCCAGCATTTT. Protein product: CATGEFSRPQHF.

Notes on this clone: Its ends do not fully match the called genes, so a read error is possible. The chain recombines TRBV29-1 with TRBJ1-5; D is uncertain. Germline assignment: CDR1 SQVTM and CDR2 ANQGSEA. The CDR3 contains 13 residues. CDR3 sequence reads: CSVKEGANQPQHF. As DNA, the CDR3 is TGCAGCGTTAAAGAGGGAGCTAATCAGCCCCAGCATTTT.

The chain couples TRBV5-1 to TRBJ2-3; 8 nucleotides agree with TRBD1. The length of the CDR3 is 16 residues. Germline CDR1 SGHRS, CDR2 YFSETQ. V shed 3 bases and J 2 bases; nucleotides not matched to a gene: 8. CDR3: CASSSGQVFTTDTQYF. DNA for the CDR3: TGCGCCAGCAGCTCGGGACAGGTCTTTACCACAGATACGCAGTATTTT.

The rearrangement joins TRBV28 to TRBJ1-2, with TRBD1 as a possible D gene (5 bases). The V and J ends lost 4 bases and 3 bases respectively, with 15 bases between them. Germline V gene lookup returns CDR1 MDHEN and CDR2 SYDVKM. There are 15 residues in the CDR3. DNA for the CDR3: TGTGCCAGCAGTTCCACGGGGGGAGTATACTATGGCTACACCTTC. Protein sequence: CASSSTGGVYYGYTF.

This clone is medium-sized by share. This chain joins TRBV19 and TRBJ1-3; 9 bases fit TRBD1. Trimming removed 5 bases from V and 3 bases from J; junction bases left unmatched: 8. This CDR3 contains 16 residues. CDR1 is LNHDA and CDR2 is SQIVND in the germline V gene (reference sequence). Here the CDR3 reads CASSVTGTGRGNTIYF. The CDR3 region has the DNA TGTGCCAGTAGTGTCACCGGGACAGGGCGTGGAAACACCATATATTTT.

The CDR3 region has the DNA TGTGCCAGCAGCTTGGATGCGGCCCTAGCCAAAAACATTCAGTACTTC. Protein product: CASSLDAALAKNIQYF. V usage is TRBV5-5 and J usage is TRBJ2-4; D is unresolved. Germline values: CDR1 SGHKS, CDR2 YYEKEE (reference sequence). The CDR3 length is 16 residues. Trimming took off 0 bases at V and 0 bases at J, with 10 bases between the two ends.